The sample holds many counts of the clone carrying this T cell receptor (beta chain). No antigen is known for it. At one end the junction does not follow the germline gene, possibly because of a read error. This record comes from a study of Graves' ophthalmopathy and Graves' hyperthyroidism. Whole-study context: Samples of peripheral blood were obtained at initial diagnosis, prior to treatment of any kind. Whole-study results and caveats: This model predicted ophthalmopathy progression (sensitivity roughly 64%, specificity about 73%).

CAS ≥3, NOSPECS ≥4, moderate-to-severe activity and duration under 3 months marked donors with ophthalmopathy. This CDR3 is built from 11 residues. The germline V gene has CDR1 DFQATT and CDR2 SNEGSKA (reference sequence). TCR beta CDR3 regions were amplified from RNA transcripts. An opening RT-PCR round employed HTBI primers and preceded a second-round multiplex PCR. TCRdb analysed the multiplex PCR reads with MiXCR anew, one entry per CDR3 protein. The profile shows about 480,000 distinct CDR3 sequences, about 15% of them singletons. This sequence was found in a woman between 25 and 40 years old with Graves' ophthalmopathy. The sequencing input was blood. This chain connects TRBV20-1 to TRBJ1-2, with a possible D match to TRBD1 (6 bases). The CDR3 DNA reads TGCAGTGCCAGAGGGGGGAACGGCTACACCTTC. This encodes CSARGGNGYTF.